This T cell receptor beta chain came from a study of beta chain features in type 1 diabetes. This clone was counted between two and nine times. As yet, its antigen is unknown. General study findings and limits: Diminished insertions and augmented deletions at VDJ junctions characterized type 1 diabetes patients. Across all four CD4+ subsets, people with type 1 diabetes showed modestly shorter TCRB CDR3s. Sampled from patients, naive, central memory and Treg TCRB repertoires appeared more similar than those sampled from healthy donors.

This CDR3 region has 14 residues. Deletions cut 2 bases from V and 2 bases from J, with 8 bases between. Germline V lookup: CDR1 MNHNY, CDR2 SVGAGI (reference sequence). Expressed TCRB transcripts were sequenced after all isolated RNA was converted to cDNA. Naive, central memory and regulatory T cell samples yielded about 3.9 million reads on average. Profiled with immunoSEQ multiplex PCR; TCRdb holds only in-frame clones, not every one. The sample has about 340,000 clones; around 9.3% are singletons. This receptor was taken from a man aged 30 to 45 with type 1 diabetes. The sample comprised central memory CD4+ T cells from blood. The chain couples TRBV6-6 to TRBJ2-3; D is undetermined. CDR3 bases: TGTGCCAGCAGTTACCCATCGAACACAGATACGCAGTATTTT. Its translation: CASSYPSNTDTQYF.